These 10 T cell receptor beta chains share one sample of origin, sequenced in a study of blood T cell repertoires in COVID-19. Here immunoSEQ multiplex PCR was the method, and the copy in TCRdb shows in-frame clones only, minus some. The repertoire holds 190,000 or so clones, about 87% seen once, with under 13% in the top ten. Material for sequencing was PBMCs or T cells enriched from blood (not recorded which). The receptor source for this set is a man younger than 35 with acute COVID-19.

This sequence joins TRBV7-9 and TRBJ2-7, with a possible D match to TRBD2 (5 bases). CDR3 length equals 16 residues. V shed 4 bases and J shed 5 bases, with 21 bases lying between them. Germline V CDR1 and CDR2: SEHNR, FQNEAQ (reference sequence). CDR3 nucleotides: TGTGCCAGCAGCTCGCAACCTTCGAGGAGGAGGAACGAGCAGTACTTC. Amino acid sequence: CASSSQPSRRRNEQYF.

This clone was counted a few times. This chain uses TRBV4-2 with TRBJ2-3, with D hard to call. Trimming cost V 1 base and J 0 bases, with 8 bases left between them. Germline loops: CDR1 LGHNA, CDR2 YNFKEQ. The CDR3 is 15 amino acids. Written as DNA, the CDR3 is TGTGCCAGCAGCCAAGTCGCGACTAGCACAGATACGCAGTATTTT. It specifies CASSQVATSTDTQYF.

The chain carries TRBV29-1 and TRBJ2-7; no firm D call. The CDR3 spans 12 residues. Per germline, CDR1 SQVTM and CDR2 ANQGSEA. V lost 0 bases to trimming and J lost 0 bases, with 3 bases between them. CDR3 DNA sequence: TGCAGCGTTGAAGACTTCTCCTACGAGCAGTACTTC. Translating it yields CSVEDFSYEQYF.

This clone was detected only a few times. The V call is TRBV2, the J call TRBJ2-1, with 12 bases fitting TRBD2. The trim removed 10 bases at V and 1 base at J, leaving 14 bases unmatched. Germline CDR1 SNHLY, CDR2 FYNNEI. This CDR3 is 18 amino acids long. The CDR3 DNA sequence: TGTGCCACCGGGACTAGCGGGTTGACTTCCGTGTCCTACAATGAGCAGTTCTTC. Translated: CATGTSGLTSVSYNEQFF.

This clone was recorded only once. The chain links TRBV5-1 to TRBJ1-1; TRBD1 matches 9 bases. V lost 0 bases, J lost 1 base, and 1 base stayed unmatched. The CDR3 contains 15 residues. Germline V gives CDR1 SGHRS, CDR2 YFSETQ. The CDR3 protein is CASSLVTGGNTEAFF. The CDR3, as DNA: TGCGCCAGCAGCTTGGTGACAGGGGGGAACACTGAAGCTTTCTTT.

J is TRBJ1-6 and V is TRBV7-8; 8 bases align to TRBD1. CDR3 length: 15 residues. With 5 bases clipped from V and 10 bases from J, the junction kept 10 bases outside the gene matches. The germline CDR1 and CDR2 sequences are SGHVS and FQNEAQ. The CDR3 loop reads CASSPQTGVGSPLHF. In DNA, the CDR3 is TGTGCCAGCAGCCCGCAGACAGGGGTTGGATCACCCCTCCACTTT.

This clone appeared once. The chain recombines TRBV2 with TRBJ2-4; 7 nucleotides align to TRBD2. Germline values: CDR1 SNHLY, CDR2 FYNNEI. The CDR3 consists of 14 residues. V shed 5 bases and J 8 bases; nucleotides not matched to a gene: 9. For the CDR3, the DNA is TGTGCCAGCAGTAGTTATGGCGGGAGTTACATTCAGTACTTC. This gives the protein CASSSYGGSYIQYF.

This clone appeared a single time. The chain carries TRBV19 and TRBJ2-1; 7 bases are shared with TRBD1. V lost 10 bases and J lost 8; bases outside the gene matches: 5. From germline, CDR1 is LNHDA and CDR2 SQIVND (reference sequence). This CDR3 has 11 amino acids. The CDR3 loop reads CATTDRDEQFF. In DNA form, the CDR3 reads TGTGCCACTACCGACAGGGATGAGCAGTTCTTC.

This chain uses TRBV27 with TRBJ2-7; 9 bases are shared with TRBD2. Germline loops: CDR1 MNHEY, CDR2 SMNVEV (reference sequence). The V segment lost 2 bases and the J segment 2 bases; nucleotides outside the gene matches: 4. The CDR3 extends over 15 amino acids. The CDR3, as DNA: TGTGCCAGCAGTTTAATGGCTAGCGGGACCTACGAGCAGTACTTC. Translation: CASSLMASGTYEQYF.

This chain connects TRBV19 to TRBJ2-1; 11 nucleotides line up with TRBD2. The length of the CDR3 is 16 residues. After removal of 3 bases from V and 8 bases from J, the junction contained 9 bases not matched to a gene. The germline gives CDR1 LNHDA, CDR2 SQIVND (reference sequence). CDR3: CASSINIAGGRDEQFF. CDR3 sequence (DNA): TGTGCCAGTAGTATCAATATAGCGGGAGGGAGGGATGAGCAGTTCTTC.